A single sample gave rise to the 6 T cell receptor beta chains below, sequenced in a study of blood T cell repertoires in COVID-19. TCRdb's table, derived via immunoSEQ multiplex PCR, lists solely in-frame clones and lacks some. The sample has about 130,000 clones; approximately 84% are singletons. The sample taken for sequencing was peripheral blood. The receptor source for this set is a woman aged 80 or over with acute or convalescent COVID-19.

This sequence joins TRBV3-1 (or the pseudogene TRBV3-2) and TRBJ2-3; TRBD2 matches 9 bases. Germline values: CDR1 LGHDT, CDR2 YNNKEL (reference sequence). Losses at the gene ends were 1 base for V and 4 bases for J; bases not matched to a gene: 3. This CDR3 is 15 amino acids long. DNA of the CDR3: TGTGCCAGCAGCCAAGTAGCGGGAGTACCAGATACGCAGTATTTT. Translating it yields CASSQVAGVPDTQYF.

The V and J genes are TRBV25-1 and TRBJ1-2; 7 nucleotides match TRBD1. The CDR3 is 15 amino acids. Looked up from germline, CDR1 is MGHDK and CDR2 is SYGVNS. The ends lost 4 bases at V and 2 bases at J; junction bases unmatched: 7. DNA for the CDR3: TGTGCCAGCAGTGCCCCGGGACAGATGAACTATGGCTACACCTTC. Its translation is CASSAPGQMNYGYTF.

The rearrangement uses TRBV4-1 and TRBJ1-1; 9 bases are a match to TRBD1. This CDR3 contains 17 residues. V gave up 3 bases and J gave up 6 bases; unmatched junction bases: 14. The germline CDR1 and CDR2 sequences are MGHRA and YSYEKL. The CDR3 protein is CASSQTGGWGRGAEAFF. The CDR3 DNA reads TGCGCCAGCAGCCAGACAGGGGGTTGGGGCAGGGGAGCTGAAGCTTTCTTT.

This sequence joins TRBV9 and TRBJ1-4; D gene uncertain. Trimming pared 0 bases from V and 4 bases from J, leaving 19 bases between. CDR1 and CDR2 from the germline V gene are SGDLS and YYNGEE. The CDR3 loop spans 18 amino acids. CDR3 nucleotides: TGTGCCAGCAGCGTAGTTCCCCACTCCCCGGTTAATAATGAAAAACTGTTTTTT. It translates to CASSVVPHSPVNNEKLFF.

The chain recombines TRBV6-1 with TRBJ1-2; 9 bases match TRBD1. Germline V gene sequence: CDR1 MNHNS, CDR2 SASEGT. The V gene end was trimmed by 2 bases and the J gene end by 4 bases; junction bases not matched to a gene: 5. The CDR3 consists of 15 residues. CDR3 amino acids: CASSESGQGFYGYTF. The DNA for the CDR3 is TGTGCCAGCAGTGAATCGGGACAGGGATTCTATGGCTACACCTTC.

This chain links TRBV6-6 with TRBJ2-1; 14 bases align to TRBD2. The CDR3 runs to 15 residues. Unmatched junction bases numbered 3, after V lost 5 bases and J lost 6 bases. The germline V gene has CDR1 MNHNY and CDR2 SVGAGI (reference sequence). CDR3 nucleotides: TGTGCCAGCAGTCGGACTAGCGGGGGGCTCAATGAGCAGTTCTTC. Translated: CASSRTSGGLNEQFF.